The present entry profiles one T cell receptor beta chain with its context. What it binds is not known. Clones were read by immunoSEQ multiplex PCR, and TCRdb kept only the in-frame ones, dropping some. The sample lists under 50,000 clones, roughly 94% occurring once. Trimming took off 4 bases at V and 5 bases at J, with 16 bases between the two ends. Germline-derived CDR1 and CDR2 are SGHRS and YFSETQ. This CDR3 is 15 amino acids long. This entry comes from a study of T cells in tuberculosis. Whole-study findings and limits: Classification accuracy was 87% (AUROC 0.7 to 0.9) with the GMM-specific repertoire. Shorter CDR3-alpha in active tuberculosis partly drove smaller distances.

Stated time point: new active TB diagnosis, blood taken before or within 7 days of starting treatment. Each patient had positive sputum smear microscopy and/or positive culture. The receptor was isolated from an adult with tuberculosis. The source material was PBMCs, sampled at tuberculosis diagnosis. This chain uses TRBV5-1 with TRBJ1-5; the D gene is possibly TRBD1 (5 bases). This CDR3 reads CASSPDTGYDQPQHF. For the CDR3, the DNA is TGCGCCAGCAGCCCGGATACAGGATATGATCAGCCCCAGCATTTT.